The rows below give T cell receptor beta chains drawn from one sample of a study of OX40 agonist ivuxolimab in advanced cancers. Libraries were prepared by immunoSEQ multiplex PCR; TCRdb keeps only in-frame clonotypes and omits some of them. The sample shows some 44,000 clones, 80% of them seen only once. The input for sequencing was CD4+ or CD8+ T cells sorted from blood, taken in a trial of the OX40 agonist ivuxolimab. Receptors were obtained from an adult with an advanced solid tumor such as melanoma, head and neck, liver or kidney cancer. CDR3s include the opening cysteine and the closing phenylalanine or tryptophan. A D gene is named only where the DNA matches it firmly. Clone size is shown for a subset of rows, as once, few, many or a class of expanded clone.

>TRBD2|.|18|TRBV15|TRBJ2-1
TGTGCCACCAGCAGAGATCTCCTTTTTGCGGGAGGGATTAGTGAGCAGTTCTTC
CATSRDLLFAGGISEQFF
>TRBD1|.|15|TRBV18|TRBJ1-1
TGTGCCAGCTCAACAGAGACAGGGGCGAGGACTGAAGCTTTCTTT
CASSTETGARTEAFF
>.|.|14|TRBV7-9|TRBJ2-5
TGTGCCAGCAGCTTAGGGGGGTATCAAGAGACCCAGTACTTC
CASSLGGYQETQYF
>TRBD1|.|14|TRBV6-1|TRBJ1-5
TGTGCCAGCAGTGGGACAGGGGTTAATCAGCCCCAGCATTTT
CASSGTGVNQPQHF
>.|few|12|TRBV30|TRBJ1-1
TGTGCCTGGAGTCAGGCGAACACTGAAGCTTTCTTT
CAWSQANTEAFF
>.|.|15|TRBV18|TRBJ2-2
TGTGCCAGCTCACCAGGGACGGCGAACACCGGGGAGCTGTTTTTT
CASSPGTANTGELFF
>.|few|15|TRBV7-3|TRBJ2-5
TGTGCCAGCAGCTCTCCCCGAATTCCCCAAGAGACCCAGTACTTC
CASSSPRIPQETQYF
>TRBD1|.|14|TRBV10-3|TRBJ1-6
TGTGCCATCTGGACAGGGAATTGGAATTCACCCCTCCACTTT
CAIWTGNWNSPLHF
>TRBD2|.|15|TRBV29-1|TRBJ2-3
TGCAGCGCTGTGGGACTAGCGGGAACCACAGATACGCAGTATTTT
CSAVGLAGTTDTQYF
>.|.|13|TRBV28|TRBJ1-5
TGTGCCAGCAGTGGAAAAACAAGGGCGCCCCAGCATTTT
CASSGKTRAPQHF
>.|.|13|TRBV2|TRBJ2-7
TGTGCCAGCAGTGACGGTCTCTCCTACGAGCAGTACTTC
CASSDGLSYEQYF
>TRBD1|.|14|TRBV19|TRBJ1-1
TGTGCCAGTAGTAAGGACAGGGGCTACACTGAAGCTTTCTTT
CASSKDRGYTEAFF
>.|.|10|TRBV6-5|TRBJ2-7
TGTGCCAGCCCGATAGAGGGCCTCCACTTC
CASPIEGLHF
>.|few|14|TRBV9|TRBJ2-7
TGTGCCAGCAGCGTAGCAGCGGCCGGACACGAGCAGTACTTC
CASSVAAAGHEQYF
>.|.|14|TRBV10-3|TRBJ1-5
TGTGCCATCAGTGAATCTCCAGGGGTTCAGCCCCAGCATTTT
CAISESPGVQPQHF
>.|.|12|TRBV28|TRBJ1-1
TGTGCCAGCAGTCGACAGTACACTGAAGCTTTCTTT
CASSRQYTEAFF
>.|.|13|TRBV9|TRBJ1-1
TGTGCCAGCAGCTCCCTAGGGGAGGGCTCGGCTTTCTTT
CASSSLGEGSAFF
>.|.|14|TRBV7-3|TRBJ2-1
TGTGCCAGCAGCCTGAACCCGAGATCCAATGAGCAGTTCTTC
CASSLNPRSNEQFF
>.|.|15|TRBV7-8|TRBJ2-7
TGTGCCAGCAGCATGTCAAAGACTTTAGATTACGAGCAGTACTTC
CASSMSKTLDYEQYF
>.|few|11|TRBV28|TRBJ2-7
TGTGTCGCGCATGGGATTGGGGAGCAGTACTTC
CVAHGIGEQYF
>TRBD2|once|16|TRBV19|TRBJ2-5
TGTGCCAGTAGATCCCGGACTAGCGGGGATCAAGAGACCCAGTACTTC
CASRSRTSGDQETQYF
>.|.|15|TRBV2|TRBJ1-3
TGTGCCAGCAGTGATTGGTCCTACTCTGGAAACACCATATATTTT
CASSDWSYSGNTIYF
>.|.|13|TRBV5-6|TRBJ2-1
TGTGCCAGCAGCAGGGGACTTTACAATGAGCAGTTCTTC
CASSRGLYNEQFF
>.|.|15|TRBV28|TRBJ1-5
TGTGCCAGCAGTTTAACGGGGGCCCGTAATCAGCCCCAGCATTTT
CASSLTGARNQPQHF
>TRBD2|.|15|TRBV7-9|TRBJ2-1
TGTGCCAGCAGCCGAGGGACTAGCTCCTACAATGAGCAGTTCTTC
CASSRGTSSYNEQFF
>.|.|13|TRBV7-2|TRBJ2-7
TGTGCCAGCAGCCGACCCAAAACTAGGCAGCAGTACTTC
CASSRPKTRQQYF
>.|.|15|TRBV7-2|TRBJ2-6
TGTGCCAGCAGCCGTCCCGGTTCTGGGGCCAACGTCCTGACTTTC
CASSRPGSGANVLTF
>.|.|16|TRBV9|TRBJ1-1
TGTGCCAGCAGCGTATCCGTAGGGCTGATAGACACTGAAGCTTTCTTT
CASSVSVGLIDTEAFF
>TRBD1|once|15|TRBV30|TRBJ1-2
TGTGCCTGGAGTGCTCGGGACAGGGGAAAAGATGGCTACACCTTC
CAWSARDRGKDGYTF
>.|.|13|TRBV28|TRBJ1-2
TGTGCCAGCAGTTTCACTTACACCTATGGCTACACCTTC
CASSFTYTYGYTF
>TRBD1|.|14|TRBV7-8|TRBJ1-2
TGTGCCAGCAGCCCTACAGGGGGGGCCTATGGCTACACCTTC
CASSPTGGAYGYTF
>.|.|15|TRBV5-1|TRBJ1-4
TGCGCCAGCAGCTTGATGCCAGCAACTAATGAAAAACTGTTTTTT
CASSLMPATNEKLFF
>.|once|15|TRBV11-2|TRBJ2-7
TGTGCCAGCAGCTTAGACTCTACCGGCCCCTACGAGCAGTACTTC
CASSLDSTGPYEQYF
>TRBD2|.|16|TRBV5-1|TRBJ2-5
TGCGCCAGCAGGCCAACGACTAGCGGGTACCAAGAGACCCAGTACTTC
CASRPTTSGYQETQYF
>TRBD2|.|14|TRBV7-6|TRBJ2-4
TGTGCCAGCAGCTTAGTTCCGGGAGGTAACATTCAGTACTTC
CASSLVPGGNIQYF
>.|.|12|TRBV4-3|TRBJ1-2
TGCGCCAGCAGCCAAGACACGTATGGCTACACCTTC
CASSQDTYGYTF
>TRBD1|.|15|TRBV6-6|TRBJ1-4
TGTGCCAGCAGTCCCCACGACAGGGAAGGCGAAAAACTGTTTTTT
CASSPHDREGEKLFF
>TRBD1|.|12|TRBV10-3|TRBJ1-5
TGTGCCATCGCGGACAGGAATCAGCCCCAGCATTTT
CAIADRNQPQHF
>TRBD2|.|17|TRBV7-3|TRBJ2-1
TGTGCCAGCAGCTTCGGACTAGCGGGAGGATCCGGCGATGAGCAGTTCTTC
CASSFGLAGGSGDEQFF